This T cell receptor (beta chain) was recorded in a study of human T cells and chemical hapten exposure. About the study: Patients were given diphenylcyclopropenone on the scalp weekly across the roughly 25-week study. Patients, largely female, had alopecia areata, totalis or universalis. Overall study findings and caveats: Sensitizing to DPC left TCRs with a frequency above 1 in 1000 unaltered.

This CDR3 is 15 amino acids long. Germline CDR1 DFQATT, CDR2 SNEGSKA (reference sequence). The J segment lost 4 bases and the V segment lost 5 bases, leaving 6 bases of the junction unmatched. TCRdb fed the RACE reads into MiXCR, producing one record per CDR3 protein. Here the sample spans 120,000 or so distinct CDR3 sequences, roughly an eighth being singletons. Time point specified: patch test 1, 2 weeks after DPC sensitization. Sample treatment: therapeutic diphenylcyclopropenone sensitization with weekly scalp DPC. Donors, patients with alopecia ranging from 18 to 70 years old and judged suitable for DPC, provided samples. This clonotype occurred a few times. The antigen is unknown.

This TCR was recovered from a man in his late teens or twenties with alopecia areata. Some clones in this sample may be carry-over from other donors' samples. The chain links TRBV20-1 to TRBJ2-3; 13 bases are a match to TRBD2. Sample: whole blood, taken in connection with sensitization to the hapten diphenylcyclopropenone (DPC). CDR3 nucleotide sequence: TGCAGTGCTCGGAGACTAGCGGGGGGCTCAGATACGCAGTATTTT. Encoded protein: CSARRLAGGSDTQYF.